This record looks at one T cell receptor beta chain sequence and its context. The target of this receptor is not known. Per-base quality was not reported, and no clone a single base away is much larger than it. Libraries were made using the immunoSEQ multiplex PCR assay. For the multiplex PCR, a mixture combining 60 forward primers for TCR Vbeta segments and 13 reverse primers for TCR Jbeta segments was used. A multiplex PCR assay on genomic DNA amplified the CDR3 region of rearranged TCR beta genes. On the Illumina HiSeq System, the amplified TCR beta libraries were sequenced as 87-base-pair reads. Concerning the study's data processing: A later analysis counted 75 million to 100 million unique TCR beta chains across the 550 to 800 repertoires, and about 10 million of these chains were shared by at least two donors. Raw reads were error-corrected and collapsed into unique sequences by a nearest-neighbor algorithm in which closely related sequences were merged to remove PCR and sequencing errors. CDR3 sequences were aligned to IMGT reference sequences to assign V, D and J gene segments. For a sequence to be retained, a match of at least six nucleotides to both a V gene segment and a J gene segment was required. A rearrangement was called productive if the CDR3 had no stop codons and remained in frame with V and J, and every other rearrangement was called non-productive. CDR3 was defined according to IMGT convention as the region running from the second conserved V-encoded cysteine to the conserved J-encoded phenylalanine. The earlier analysis of about 560 of the donors excluded any sequence lacking an unambiguous match to a single V gene segment. In an earlier analysis of around 590 of the donors, a V segment was called functional when productive rearrangements were above 56.7%, and segregating when the standard deviation between donors exceeded 5%. To diagnose cytomegalovirus status from the catalog of TCR beta chain sequences, a statistical classification framework was built. In a later analysis, TCR nucleotide sequences were compared against IMGT/GENE-DB human TR gene sequences so that V and J genes could be assigned. In a later analysis, CDR3 sequences and most-parsimonious VDJ recombination scenarios were assigned using the TCRdist pipeline. In a later analysis, each TCR beta chain was defined by its CDR3 amino acid sequence together with its V-gene family, and reads lacking a unique V-gene family were excluded. A later analysis removed 550 to 700 highly shared, low-generation-probability nucleotide sequences to deal with suspected cross-contamination and a sequencing artifact. In a later analysis, a clonal expansion index was calculated for each public chain from normalized within-repertoire ranks of inferred template counts. Generation probabilities in a later analysis came from a VDJ recombination model fitted to out-of-frame rearrangements, and those results were checked against IGoR. In a later analysis, TCR-TCR, TCR-HLA and TCR-CMV co-occurrence was scored with hypergeometric tests, and a repertoire-size bias correction was applied to TCR pairs. To estimate false discovery rates, a later analysis permuted the HLA or CMV assignments 20 times. In a later analysis, co-occurring TCRs were grouped using DBSCAN, with TCRdist sequence similarity added in when clustering inside HLA-allele-positive subsets. Co-occurrence clustering excluded repertoires with fewer than 30,000 or more than 120,000 public chains, plus five with anomalous nucleotide sharing. The table was pulled from immuneACCESS by TCRdb, which kept in-frame rearrangements only. Such tables lose some clones; where checked, under half of the loss comes from unresolved V genes, and the rest has no known cause. The D gene and trimming were derived from the DNA, and the V and J assignments and clone size from that table. The sample yields about 160,000 clones; 70% to 85% were counted once. The top ten constitute 5% to 7.5% of the sample.

In total, around 600 healthy bone marrow donors made up the cohort. Cohort members were all nominally healthy when sampled, although unrecorded immune exposures were likely present. The donor was CMV seropositive and was included in the group of around 300 seropositive cohort members. Each donor provided a peripheral blood sample, and peripheral blood mononuclear cells were used for TCR beta sequencing. Genomic DNA was extracted from the blood cell samples with the Qiagen DNeasy Blood Extraction Kit. The record originates from a study of cytomegalovirus exposure and HLA in healthy donors listed by TCRdb under 2017. Background on the whole study: According to an earlier analysis of a few hundred of the donors, about 190 million T cells yielded approximately 120 million unique TCR beta sequences and approximately 280 Gb of sequence data. An early release that covered roughly 600 HLA-typed donors contained about 300 gigabases of sequencing data and some 87 million unique TCR sequences. The genetic ancestry cluster associated with self-reported Caucasian donors included 65% to 90% of the roughly 400 genotyped donors. The study was designed to test whether signatures of past pathogen exposure could be identified by cataloging public T cell receptors. The study used immunosequencing to profile the T cell repertoires of approximately 650 subjects and linked those repertoires to cytomegalovirus serostatus. Along with the approximately 700-subject first cohort, a separate validation cohort of over a hundred different subjects was used. To predict cytomegalovirus infection status, the study brought together high-throughput TCR immunosequencing, statistical association of individual TCRs with disease status, and machine learning. A later analysis re-analyzed previously published TCR beta repertoires from roughly 630 donors and added high-resolution HLA genotyping to study TCR occurrence patterns. The later analysis used no new phenotypic data to find candidate immune exposures, relying instead on TCR beta sequences and their occurrence across donors. In an earlier analysis of over 550 of the donors, high-throughput TCR beta sequencing was used to judge whether each TCR beta V gene segment behaved as functional or pseudogenic. Alongside the repertoire data, information on donor age, sex, ethnicity and CMV serostatus was compiled. A later genetic analysis took genome-wide SNP genotypes for about 60% of the roughly 670 donors and used that subset as a discovery cohort. All discovery cohort repertoires had been generated on a single sequencing platform. Class I and class II HLA loci were covered by the typing at four-digit resolution. The number of donors typed differed by locus, with 629-630 for A, B, C, DRB1 and DQB1, roughly 520 for DQA1, 606 for DPA1, and over 400 for DPB1. Because of strong linkage in the cohort, four to six DR-DQ haplotypes were treated as single units for association and clustering. Among roughly 400 genotyped donors of the cohort, an average of roughly 230,000 unique TCR beta nucleotide sequences was sequenced per donor, of which about 18% were non-productive. Paper-wide results and their limitations: Several of the top co-occurrence clusters appeared to be linked to parvovirus B19, influenza, CMV and Epstein-Barr virus, according to a later analysis. CMV serostatus was the only immune exposure information available for the cohort. In an earlier analysis of about 550 of the donors, most TCR beta V segments were observed in productive rearrangements about 87% or about 30% of the time, broadly matching IMGT annotations. In vitro tests confirmed that a few of the cytomegalovirus-associated TCR beta chains recognize cytomegalovirus antigens. A further reported finding was that TCR beta sequences accurately predicted the HLA-A and HLA-B alleles for most subjects in the first cohort. The study listed 150 to 200 TCR beta chains as associated with cytomegalovirus. Some IMGT-functional V segments, including TRBV6-2 and TRBV6-3, could not be distinguished by the 87-base-pair reads and were therefore excluded. In a later genetic analysis, fewer N-insertions in productive TCRs were reported among donors in an Asian-associated ancestry cluster than the roughly 700-donor mean. In a later analysis, the rate of TCR association differed among HLA loci, with DRB1 alleles having the most associated TCRs and HLA-C alleles having the fewest. According to the authors, the approach could potentially be generalized to other disease states and immunological phenotypes. The cohort was sequenced for TCR beta chains only, and without alpha or paired-chain data the features that could be detected were limited. Correlated functional status among segregating V segments might reflect linkage disequilibrium, but an unknown experimental factor could not be ruled out. HLA typing was unavailable for some donors at each locus, so association tests used only the typed subset. While some public TCRs were present in many individuals, most TCR sequences turned up only very rarely across donors. In a later genetic analysis, a missense DCLRE1C variant was associated with V-gene and J-gene trimming of TCR beta chains, and the association was replicated in an independent cohort. The sequencing pipeline was judged likely to have produced a cluster of highly shared sequence variants as a technical artifact. Compared with equally common non-associated chains, HLA-associated TCR beta chains in a later analysis were more clonally expanded and had lower generation probabilities. A later analysis found that most CMV-associated TCR beta chains appeared HLA-restricted, with HLA associations seemingly driven largely by CMV exposure. Sequencing depth was assumed to be roughly uniform across donors in the presence/absence analyses, though that assumption may not hold. Assigning TCR associations to individual alleles was difficult when HLA alleles, especially DR and DQ, strongly co-occurred. Cytomegalovirus status was reported to be diagnosed by the classifier with high specificity and sensitivity in both the original and validation cohorts. A later analysis associated about 17,000 TCR beta sequences with specific HLA alleles at a false discovery rate of 0.05. The earlier analysis of 587 of the donors excluded about 16 rarely observed V segments, including chromosome 9 orphons, because counts were too low.

The germline ends are 14 bases apart after V is trimmed by 4 bases and J by 3 bases. The CDR3 numbers 14 residues from cysteine through phenylalanine. Only the CDR3 part of the read is kept: 42 bases, read in frame from the first base. Sequences SGHRS (CDR1) and YFSETQ (CDR2) are obtained from the germline V gene. The TCR comes from a man in his fifties or sixties in good health and CMV-seropositive. The sequenced material came from PBMCs. This chain joins TRBV5-1 to TRBJ2-7; a weak D assignment points to TRBD1 (6 bases agree). CDR3 protein: CASSPTQGNYEQYF. The bases are TGCGCCAGCAGCCCCACACAGGGAAACTACGAGCAGTACTTC.